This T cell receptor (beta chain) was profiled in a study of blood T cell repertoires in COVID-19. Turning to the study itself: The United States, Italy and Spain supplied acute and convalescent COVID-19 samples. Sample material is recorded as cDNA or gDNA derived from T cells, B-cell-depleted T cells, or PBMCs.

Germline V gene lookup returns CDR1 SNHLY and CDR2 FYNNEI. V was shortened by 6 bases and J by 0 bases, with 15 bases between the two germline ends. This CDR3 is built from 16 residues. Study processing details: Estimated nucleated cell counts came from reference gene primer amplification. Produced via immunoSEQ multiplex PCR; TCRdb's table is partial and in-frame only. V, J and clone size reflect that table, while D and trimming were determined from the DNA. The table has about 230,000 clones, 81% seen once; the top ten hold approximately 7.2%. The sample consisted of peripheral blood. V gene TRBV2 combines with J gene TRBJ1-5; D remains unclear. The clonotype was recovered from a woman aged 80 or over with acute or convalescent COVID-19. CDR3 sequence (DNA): TGTGCCAGCAGGGCTAGACGCCCAGATAGCAATCAGCCCCAGCATTTT. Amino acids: CASRARRPDSNQPQHF.